The next 26 T cell receptor beta chains were all read from a single sample in a study of OX40 agonist ivuxolimab in advanced cancers. The assay was immunoSEQ multiplex PCR, and TCRdb's table has in-frame clones only and misses some. The table shows 15,000 to 25,000 clones, with 65% to 70% occurring only once. The sample in question was CD4+ or CD8+ T cells sorted from blood, obtained in a trial of the OX40 agonist ivuxolimab. These receptors originate from an adult with an advanced solid tumor such as melanoma, head and neck, liver or kidney cancer.

V gene TRBV19 combines with J gene TRBJ2-7; 8 positions match TRBD2. This CDR3 has 13 amino acids. Germline values: CDR1 LNHDA, CDR2 SQIVND (reference sequence). The ends lost 8 bases at V and 0 bases at J; junction bases unmatched: 3. In nucleotides, the CDR3 is TGTGCCAGTCGGGAGGGGAGCTCCTACGAGCAGTACTTC. This translates into CASREGSSYEQYF.

In this sample, this clone turned up a few times. V and J are TRBV7-6 and TRBJ1-1; D is unclear. The CDR3 length is 13 residues. Germline V CDR1 and CDR2: SGHVS, FNYEAQ. The V end lost 2 bases, the J end lost 3 bases, and 7 bases lay between the germline ends. DNA for the CDR3: TGTGCCAGCAGCTTACAACGGTACACTGAAGCTTTCTTT. This gives the protein CASSLQRYTEAFF.

With respect to this clone: Different DNA sequences within this sample yield the same CDR3. The V call is TRBV6-6, the J call TRBJ2-2, with TRBD1 matching 10 bases. There are 15 residues in the CDR3. The germline gives CDR1 MNHNY, CDR2 SVGAGI (reference sequence). After removal of 2 bases from V and 6 bases from J, the junction contained 3 bases not matched to a gene. CDR3: CASSYQGQGAGELFF. The CDR3 DNA reads TGTGCCAGCAGTTACCAAGGACAGGGGGCCGGGGAGCTGTTTTTT.

The chain joins TRBV4-2 to TRBJ1-1, with D unclear. CDR3 size: 13 residues. Deletions cut 2 bases from V and 1 base from J, with 5 bases between. Germline CDR1 LGHNA, CDR2 YNFKEQ. The CDR3 loop reads CASSQYRNTEAFF. The CDR3 DNA is TGTGCCAGCAGCCAATACAGGAACACTGAAGCTTTCTTT.

The J gene is TRBJ1-1, the V gene TRBV10-3, with 7 bases identical to TRBD1. This CDR3 comprises 17 residues. Germline CDR1 is ENHRY and CDR2 is SYGVKD. Germline trimming cut 0 bases from V and 2 bases from J; bases unmatched to any gene: 9. The CDR3 protein is CAISESGGRGLNTEAFF. For the CDR3, the DNA is TGTGCCATCAGTGAGTCGGGAGGGAGGGGGCTCAACACTGAAGCTTTCTTT.

This clone was seen only once. The V gene is TRBV10-3, the J gene TRBJ2-2; no reliable D call. This CDR3 comprises 18 residues. Germline loops: CDR1 ENHRY, CDR2 SYGVKD. Trimming removed 2 bases from V and 0 bases from J, with 16 bases in between. CDR3 sequence: CAISEIPTDPTNTGELFF. In DNA, the CDR3 is TGTGCCATCAGTGAGATCCCCACAGACCCCACGAACACCGGGGAGCTGTTTTTT.

The CDR3 protein is CASSLITGGVNEQFF. CDR3 sequence (DNA): TGTGCCAGCAGTTTAATCACAGGGGGGGTCAATGAGCAGTTCTTC. The chain recombines TRBV28 with TRBJ2-1; D is possibly TRBD1 (8 bases). This CDR3 region has 15 residues. With 2 bases removed from V and 6 bases from J, the gap between germline ends came to 14 bases. Germline-derived CDR1 and CDR2 are MDHEN and SYDVKM.

Remarks on this clone: This specimen includes other DNA sequences encoding the same CDR3. This chain links TRBV5-1 with TRBJ2-3, with TRBD2 as a possible D gene (7 bases). Germline CDR1 SGHRS, CDR2 YFSETQ. The CDR3 is made up of 15 amino acids. Trimming stripped 0 bases from V and 2 bases from J, with 10 bases between. The DNA of the CDR3 is TGCGCCAGCAGCTTGGAGGGGGGGCTCACAGATACGCAGTATTTT. Amino acid sequence: CASSLEGGLTDTQYF.

This clone was counted a few times. This rearrangement joins TRBV7-6 to TRBJ1-6; D ambiguous. V was pared by 2 bases and J by 0 bases, with 8 bases between. This CDR3 spans 16 amino acids. The germline gives CDR1 SGHVS, CDR2 FNYEAQ. The CDR3 DNA sequence: TGTGCCAGCAGCTTACGGACGAGCTCCTATAATTCACCCCTCCACTTT. Its protein is CASSLRTSSYNSPLHF. The whole variable domain, filled in from reference TRBV7-6 and TRBJ1-6, reads GAGVSQSPRYKVTKRGQDVALRCDPISGHVSLYWYRQALGQGPEFLTYFNYEAQQDKSGLPNDRFSAERPEGSISTLTIQRTEQRDSAMYRCASSLRTSSYNSPLHFGNGTRLTVT.

This chain uses TRBV19 with TRBJ2-7, with a weak D call TRBD2 (6 bases). The germline V gene encodes CDR1 LNHDA and CDR2 SQIVND (reference sequence). Trimming pared 3 bases from V and 7 bases from J, leaving 16 bases between. This CDR3 contains 14 residues. The chain's CDR3 is CASSMGPAAGEQYF. The CDR3 bases are TGTGCCAGTAGTATGGGGCCGGCCGCGGGAGAGCAGTACTTC.

This clone counts as medium-sized. In DNA form, the CDR3 reads TGTGCCAGCAGTGAACCTCGGACAGGGTTGAACTACGAGCAGTACTTC. Its protein product is CASSEPRTGLNYEQYF. V and J are TRBV2 and TRBJ2-7, with 8 positions matching TRBD1. The CDR3 has 16 amino acids. Germline CDR1 and CDR2: SNHLY and FYNNEI. After removal of 2 bases from V and 3 bases from J, the junction contained 9 bases not matched to a gene.

The chain carries TRBV5-6 and TRBJ1-2, with D maybe TRBD1 (5 bases). V was cut by 3 bases and J by 8 bases, with 11 bases left in between. CDR1 SGHDT and CDR2 YYEEEE come from the germline V gene. The CDR3 sequence is 12 residues long. The CDR3 sequence is CASSWGEGGYTF. The CDR3 region has the DNA TGTGCCAGCAGCTGGGGAGAGGGGGGCTACACCTTC.

V usage is TRBV5-1 and J usage is TRBJ2-5, with TRBD2 identical over 12 bases. Looked up from germline, CDR1 is SGHRS and CDR2 is YFSETQ. This CDR3 comprises 17 residues. V was pared by 3 bases and J by 5 bases, with 11 bases of the junction left unmatched. CDR3 DNA sequence: TGCGCCAGCAGCTCTGGACTAGCGGGGCTCAAAGAGGAGACCCAGTACTTC. Encoded protein: CASSSGLAGLKEETQYF.

The rearrangement joins TRBV7-9 to TRBJ2-1, with no clear D. The germline gives CDR1 SEHNR, CDR2 FQNEAQ (reference sequence). Trimming shortened V by 5 bases and J by 8 bases, and 19 bases separated the two germline ends. The CDR3 runs 15 residues. The CDR3 sequence: CASSPGWEGLDEQFF. The CDR3 DNA reads TGTGCCAGCAGCCCCGGTTGGGAAGGTTTGGATGAGCAGTTCTTC.

The rearrangement links TRBV19 to TRBJ2-7; 7 bases are a match to TRBD2. The CDR3 runs 12 residues. CDR1 is LNHDA and CDR2 is SQIVND in the germline V gene (reference sequence). Losses at the gene ends were 3 bases for V and 6 bases for J; bases not matched to a gene: 2. As DNA, the CDR3 is TGTGCCAGTAGTATGGGAGGGGCCGAGCAGTACTTC. Encoded protein: CASSMGGAEQYF. Based on the CDR3 plus reference TRBV19 and TRBJ2-7, the full variable domain is DGGITQSPKYLFRKEGQNVTLSCEQNLNHDAMYWYRQDPGQGLRLIYYSQIVNDFQKGDIAEGYSVSREKKESFPLTVTSAQKNPTAFYLCASSMGGAEQYFGPGTRLTVT.

The V and J genes are TRBV27 and TRBJ2-7, with 9 nucleotides matching TRBD2. V trimming: 4 bases; J trimming: 3 bases; junction bases outside the gene matches: 7. The CDR3 length is 15 residues. Germline loops: CDR1 MNHEY, CDR2 SMNVEV (reference sequence). The CDR3 loop reads CASSWGGAGGYEQYF. CDR3 nucleotide sequence: TGTGCCAGCAGTTGGGGCGGAGCGGGAGGCTACGAGCAGTACTTC.

This sequence joins TRBV7-2 and TRBJ2-7, with a possible D match to TRBD2 (5 bases). The V end was cut by 10 bases, the J end by 4 bases, with 17 bases between. In germline, CDR1 is SGHTA, CDR2 FQGNSA. The CDR3 length is 13 residues. The CDR3: CATSSGFGYEQYF. The CDR3 DNA reads TGTGCCACCTCGTCGGGGTTTGGGTACGAGCAGTACTTC.

Worth noting for this clone: The junction departs from germline at one end; a sequencing error may be responsible. The chain couples TRBV7-9 to TRBJ1-1; D perhaps matches TRBD1 (5 bases). CDR1 and CDR2 (germline): SEHNR, FQNEAQ (reference sequence). The CDR3 has 17 amino acids. CDR3 nucleotides: TGTGCCAGCAGCCTAGCGGCAGGAGGGGCTCTGAACACTGAAGCTTTCTTT. Encoded protein: CASSLAAGGALNTEAFF. Full variable domain (rest looked up from reference TRBV7-9 and TRBJ1-1): DTGVSQNPRHKITKRGQNVTFRCDPISEHNRLYWYRQTLGQGPEFLTYFQNEAQLEKSRLLSDRFSAERPKGSFSTLEIQRTEQGDSAMYLCASSLAAGGALNTEAFFGQGTRLTVV.

This chain connects TRBV28 to TRBJ1-5, with D maybe TRBD1 (5 bases). The germline V and J ends were trimmed by 5 bases and 2 bases, with 13 bases remaining between them. The CDR3 covers 15 residues. The germline gives CDR1 MDHEN, CDR2 SYDVKM. The CDR3 DNA sequence: TGTGCCAGCAGTCCCTCCCCGGGGGGCAATCAGCCCCAGCATTTT. It is translated as CASSPSPGGNQPQHF.

The rearrangement joins TRBV28 to TRBJ1-4; TRBD1 might be the D (6 bases). Trimming shortened V by 1 base and J by 0 bases, and 9 bases separated the two germline ends. Germline assignment: CDR1 MDHEN and CDR2 SYDVKM. This CDR3 has 16 amino acids. As DNA, the CDR3 is TGTGCCAGCAGTTTATTACAGGGCTCAACTAATGAAAAACTGTTTTTT. Its translation: CASSLLQGSTNEKLFF.

This clone appeared a single time. The chain recombines TRBV6-1 with TRBJ1-2; D remains ambiguous. The CDR3 sequence is 13 residues long. Germline V lookup: CDR1 MNHNS, CDR2 SASEGT. The V end lost 3 bases, the J end lost 4 bases, and 9 bases lay between the germline ends. CDR3 region: CASSDSETYGYTF. CDR3 DNA: TGTGCCAGCAGTGACTCAGAGACCTATGGCTACACCTTC.

The rearrangement links TRBV28 to TRBJ2-5; D tentatively reads TRBD1 or TRBD2 (5 bases each). The ends were cut back, 6 bases at V and 4 bases at J, with 18 bases in the middle. CDR1 and CDR2 from the germline V gene are MDHEN and SYDVKM. This CDR3 has 15 residues. CDR3 bases: TGTGCCAGCAGATCCGTGGGGGATCAACTAGAGACCCAGTACTTC. This gives the protein CASRSVGDQLETQYF. The full variable domain, rest sourced from reference TRBV28 and TRBJ2-5, is DVKVTQSSRYLVKRTGEKVFLECVQDMDHENMFWYRQDPGLGLRLIYFSYDVKMKEKGDIPEGYSVSREKKERFSLILESASTNQTSMYLCASRSVGDQLETQYFGPGTRLLVL.

The chain joins TRBV9 to TRBJ1-5; D might be TRBD1 (6 bases). CDR1 is SGDLS and CDR2 is YYNGEE in the germline V gene. V was clipped by 7 bases and J by 1 base, with 12 bases between them. There are 14 residues in the CDR3. CDR3 sequence: CASGGASSNQPQHF. CDR3 nucleotide sequence: TGTGCCAGCGGGGGGGCTTCGAGCAATCAGCCCCAGCATTTT.

This clone is deemed medium-sized. The chain couples TRBV19 to TRBJ2-1; TRBD2 matches at 11 bases. In germline, CDR1 is LNHDA, CDR2 SQIVND (reference sequence). With V trimmed by 0 bases and J by 1 base, 5 bases remained unmatched. The CDR3 contains 18 residues. The CDR3 DNA reads TGTGCCAGTAGTATAGATCTTAGCGGGGGGGCGTCCTACAATGAGCAGTTCTTC. Amino acids: CASSIDLSGGASYNEQFF.

The rearrangement links TRBV19 to TRBJ2-3, with D tentatively TRBD1 (6 bases). CDR1 and CDR2 (germline): LNHDA, SQIVND (reference sequence). Trimming shortened V by 3 bases and J by 8 bases, and 15 bases separated the two germline ends. The CDR3 has 14 residues. In DNA form, the CDR3 reads TGTGCCAGTAGTATTGCCGGACAGATGACTACGCAGTATTTT. Protein product: CASSIAGQMTTQYF.

This chain uses TRBV10-1 with TRBJ2-3; D may be TRBD1 or TRBD2 (6 bases each). Germline assignment: CDR1 WNHNN and CDR2 SYGVQD (reference sequence). This CDR3 has 16 residues. V gave up 2 bases and J gave up 7 bases, with 19 bases separating them. CDR3 sequence: CASSERGSGSLNTQYF. CDR3 DNA: TGCGCCAGCAGTGAGAGGGGGAGCGGGTCCCTCAATACGCAGTATTTT.